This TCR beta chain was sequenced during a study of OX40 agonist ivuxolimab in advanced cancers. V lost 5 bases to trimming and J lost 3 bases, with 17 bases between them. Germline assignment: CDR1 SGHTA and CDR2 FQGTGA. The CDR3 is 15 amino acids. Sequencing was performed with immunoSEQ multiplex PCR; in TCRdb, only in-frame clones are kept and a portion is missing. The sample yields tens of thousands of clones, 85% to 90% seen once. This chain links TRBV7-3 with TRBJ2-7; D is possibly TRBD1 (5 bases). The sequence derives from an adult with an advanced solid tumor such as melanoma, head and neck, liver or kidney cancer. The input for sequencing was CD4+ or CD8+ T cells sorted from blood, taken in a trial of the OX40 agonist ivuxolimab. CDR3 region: CASSPNPGPLYEQYF. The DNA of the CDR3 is TGTGCCAGCAGCCCAAACCCAGGGCCCCTCTACGAGCAGTACTTC.